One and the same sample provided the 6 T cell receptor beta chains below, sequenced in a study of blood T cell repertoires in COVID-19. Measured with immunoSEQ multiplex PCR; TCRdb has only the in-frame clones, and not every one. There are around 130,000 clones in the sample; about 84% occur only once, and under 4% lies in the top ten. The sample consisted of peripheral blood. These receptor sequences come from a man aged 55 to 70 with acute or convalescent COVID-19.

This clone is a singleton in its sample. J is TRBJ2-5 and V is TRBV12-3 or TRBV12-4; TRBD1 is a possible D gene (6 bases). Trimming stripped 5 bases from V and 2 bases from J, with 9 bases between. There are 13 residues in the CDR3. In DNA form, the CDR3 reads TGTGCCAGCAGTAGGACAGATCAAGAGACCCAGTACTTC. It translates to CASSRTDQETQYF.

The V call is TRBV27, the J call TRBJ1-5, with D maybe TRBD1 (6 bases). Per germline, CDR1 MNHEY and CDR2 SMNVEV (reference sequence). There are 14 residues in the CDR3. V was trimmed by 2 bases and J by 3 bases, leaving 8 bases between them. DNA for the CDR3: TGTGCCAGCAGTTTACCAGGGGACAATCAGCCCCAGCATTTT. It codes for CASSLPGDNQPQHF.

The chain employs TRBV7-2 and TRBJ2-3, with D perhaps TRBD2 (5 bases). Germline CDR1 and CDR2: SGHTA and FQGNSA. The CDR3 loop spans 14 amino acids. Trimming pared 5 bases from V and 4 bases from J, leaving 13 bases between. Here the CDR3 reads CASSPALVADTQYF. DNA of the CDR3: TGTGCCAGCAGCCCCGCACTAGTCGCAGATACGCAGTATTTT.

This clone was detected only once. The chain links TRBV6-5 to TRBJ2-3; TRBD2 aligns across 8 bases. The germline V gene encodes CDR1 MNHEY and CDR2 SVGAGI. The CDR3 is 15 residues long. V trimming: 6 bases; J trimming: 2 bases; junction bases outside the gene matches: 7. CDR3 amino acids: CASSLTSGYTDTQYF. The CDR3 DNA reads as TGTGCCAGCAGCCTTACTAGCGGATACACAGATACGCAGTATTTT.

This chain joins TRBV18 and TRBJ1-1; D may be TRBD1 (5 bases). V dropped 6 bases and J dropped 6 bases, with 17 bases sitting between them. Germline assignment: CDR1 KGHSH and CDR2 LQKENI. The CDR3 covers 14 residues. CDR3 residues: CASSPTQVAAEAFF. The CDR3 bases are TGTGCCAGCTCTCCCACACAGGTAGCCGCTGAAGCTTTCTTT.

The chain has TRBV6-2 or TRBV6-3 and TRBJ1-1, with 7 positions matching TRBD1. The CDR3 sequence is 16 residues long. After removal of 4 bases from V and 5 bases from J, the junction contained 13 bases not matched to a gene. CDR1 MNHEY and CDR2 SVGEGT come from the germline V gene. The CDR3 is CASSSSTGVSWTEAFF. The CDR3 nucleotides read TGTGCCAGCAGTTCCTCCACAGGGGTTTCATGGACTGAAGCTTTCTTT.